The rows below give T cell receptor beta chains drawn from one sample of a study of identical twins. TCRdb used MiXCR to reprocess the 5' RACE reads, holding one entry per CDR3 protein. The repertoire holds over 200,000 distinct CDR3 sequences, with about 11% as singletons. Sequencing was performed on memory T cells sorted from blood. These receptors all stem from a man in his forties or fifties in good health. Each CDR3 is given with its conserved first and last residue. The D gene is left open where the match is weak. Only some rows state a clone size, as once, few, many or a class for expanded clones.

V gene	clone size	J gene	D gene	CDR3 protein
TRBV12-3/TRBV12-4	many	TRBJ2-4	TRBD1	CASSLGGQLPEIKNIQYF
TRBV28	many	TRBJ2-1	TRBD2	CASSLGGRPQYNEQFF
TRBV28	-	TRBJ2-1	TRBD2	CATQGVVSSGTYNEQFF
TRBV5-1	many	TRBJ2-7	-	CASSFSGVSGYEQYF
TRBV4-1	few	TRBJ1-1	-	CASSQATGPEAFF
TRBV4-1	once	TRBJ1-2	TRBD1	CASSQVIARGFGGYTF
TRBV29-1	few	TRBJ1-3	-	CSARTGSSGNTIYF
TRBV20-1	few	TRBJ2-3	-	CSARDLVGLPSDTQYF
TRBV6-1	many	TRBJ1-3	-	CASTRGPYSGNTIYF
TRBV7-2	many	TRBJ2-3	-	CASSLQPRDTQYF
TRBV21-1	-	TRBJ1-5	-	CASSKLRDSRIQPQHF
TRBV28	-	TRBJ2-7	TRBD1	CASSLETGGTTYEQYF
TRBV4-3	few	TRBJ2-7	-	CASSQGRGAGYEQYF
TRBV5-5	many	TRBJ2-1	TRBD2	CASSFWASGDNEQFF
TRBV7-2	many	TRBJ2-1	TRBD2	CASSTSGGSYNEQFF
TRBV30	few	TRBJ1-6	-	CAWGQTNSPLHF
TRBV4-1	few	TRBJ2-5	-	CASSQEPLKGRETQYF
TRBV5-1	many	TRBJ1-5	TRBD1	CASSLDGQGGNQPQHF
TRBV7-8	many	TRBJ2-1	-	CASSLAIVSSSYNEQFF
TRBV7-3	many	TRBJ2-3	-	CASSPLGGSGKGGTDTQYF
TRBV28	many	TRBJ2-2	TRBD2	CASSPDLAGATGELFF
TRBV6-1	few	TRBJ2-6	-	CASSGRSSGANVLTF
TRBV15	-	TRBJ2-2	-	CATSEEAIAGELFF
TRBV28	-	TRBJ2-7	-	CASRGGENGEQYF
TRBV19	-	TRBJ1-1	-	CASSSMMNTEAFF
TRBV5-8	-	TRBJ1-5	TRBD1	CASSKRGQGSQPQHF
TRBV10-1	few	TRBJ2-4	TRBD1	CASSDTGAGIQYF
TRBV20-1	many	TRBJ1-5	TRBD1	CSARDLLQGASNQPQHF
TRBV27	few	TRBJ2-2	TRBD1	CASGPNDRVVPTGELFF
TRBV7-3	many	TRBJ1-1	TRBD1	CASSLVRTGGGTEAFF
TRBV2	-	TRBJ2-1	TRBD1	CASSGGTGNGGYYNEQFF
TRBV10-3	few	TRBJ2-1	TRBD2	CAISAGTTYNEQFF
TRBV12-3/TRBV12-4	many	TRBJ1-1	TRBD1	CASSVTGASTEAFF
TRBV20-1	many	TRBJ2-1	TRBD2	CSARSPSSGRQGEQFF
TRBV3-1	-	TRBJ2-6	TRBD1	CASSQDTDRASSGANVLTF
TRBV25-1	-	TRBJ2-3	TRBD2	CASRPSGKDPDTQYF
TRBV5-1	few	TRBJ2-7	TRBD1	CASSSTGTGLSEQYF
TRBV6-5	few	TRBJ2-7	TRBD2	CASSYSGLAAYEQYF
TRBV4-1	-	TRBJ2-7	TRBD1	CASSQRAGQGYEQYF
TRBV28	-	TRBJ2-7	TRBD1	CASRGTGTGDEQYF
TRBV28	-	TRBJ1-5	TRBD1	CASSHPSLGTGGNQPQHF
TRBV4-1	many	TRBJ2-7	-	CASSQEVVEAGREQYF
TRBV4-1	few	TRBJ1-3	-	CASSKAPLQGTSGNTIYF
TRBV27	many	TRBJ1-2	-	CASGEGGGYGYTF
TRBV30	-	TRBJ1-4	TRBD1	CAWQIRGASEKLFF
TRBV6-4	many	TRBJ2-2	TRBD1	CASSRWTGDVTGELFF
TRBV7-8	few	TRBJ2-5	-	CASSQGAVETQYF
TRBV7-2	few	TRBJ1-2	-	CASSLASANYGYTF
TRBV5-1	-	TRBJ1-6	-	CASSFTTGNQRSPLHF
TRBV21-1	-	TRBJ1-1	-	CASSNRTGTDVNTEAFF
TRBV9	many	TRBJ2-3	TRBD1	CASSVGQGRSLDTQYF
TRBV4-1	many	TRBJ2-5	-	CASSQETQETQYF
TRBV7-2	-	TRBJ2-7	TRBD2	CASSSGTSTYEQYF